The T cell receptor beta chain described here comes from a study of CD8+ T cells in alopecia areata listed by TCRdb under 2018. About the full investigation: Treated patients were enrolled in an open-label pilot trial of oral tofacitinib, 5 to 10 mg twice daily, for moderate-to-severe alopecia areata. Tofacitinib was administered for 6 to 18 months, and 6 months of follow-up off drug were then conducted to assess delayed response and recurrence. The study used high-throughput TCRbeta sequencing to examine T cell clonal expansion in alopecia areata, in both the C3H/HeJ mouse model and human patients. Human TCRbeta sequencing covered scalp tissue and sorted CD4+ and CD8+ peripheral blood T cells from patchy and totalis/universalis alopecia areata patients and healthy controls. Biopsies were taken from tofacitinib-treated patients at baseline and again at 4 and 24 weeks into treatment, and several of those patients also had a later scalp biopsy. Clonality in the scalp was compared among normal scalp (n=4), patchy alopecia areata scalp (n=8), and alopecia totalis/universalis scalp (n=8). RNA was extracted with the PAXgene miRNA kit for fixed scalp, the miRNeasy kit for PBMCs, and the RNeasy kit for mouse skin. immunoSEQ multiplex PCR using 35 Vbeta forward primers and 13 Jbeta reverse primers was used to amplify TCRbeta CDR3 regions.

What the time point label conveys for this sample: baseline before oral tofacitinib. From alopecia areata patients, peripheral blood was collected along with lesional scalp punch biopsies. PBMCs were separated by density centrifugation and stained for CD3, CD4 and CD8, after which CD4+ and CD8+ T cells were sorted on a FACSAria. Reading the germline V gene (reference sequence) gives CDR1 GTSNPN and CDR2 SVGIG. The CDR3, cysteine through phenylalanine, is 14 amino acids long. The read is trimmed to its CDR3 DNA, 42 bases read in frame from base 1. V lost 0 bases and J lost 4 bases; the stretch between them is 10 bases long. As regards this clone: Its antigen is not yet known. Base qualities are not at hand, and no much larger clone is one base apart.

The library was obtained by the immunoSEQ multiplex PCR assay. RNA was extracted from all samples and reverse transcribed into cDNA, which served as template for TCR sequencing. SuperScript III was used to make first-strand cDNA, primed with a 2:1 mix of oligo-dT and random hexamers. A synthetic immune receptor repertoire was used to measure amplification bias, and any remaining bias was corrected computationally. The original pipeline was this. Raw reads were preprocessed to remove errors, and CDR3 was defined according to IMGT conventions as the region from the conserved cysteine to phenylalanine. Clonality was computed as 1 minus the Shannon entropy, with the entropy normalized by log2 of the number of productive unique TCRs. Whether scalp clones were CD4 or CD8 was inferred by matching scalp TCRbeta sequences against CD4 and CD8 repertoires sorted from blood. This is the immuneACCESS table as TCRdb keeps it, with only in-frame sequences that have V and J called. A part of the clones is gone; compared with another copy, unresolved V genes explain less than half, and the rest is unexplained. The V and J calls and clone size come from that table; D and trimming were worked out from the DNA. This sample is represented by about 69,000 clones; roughly 60% of them were singletons. Under 20% of the sample is in the top ten clones.

What the authors observed across the whole study: Lesional scalp, especially in alopecia totalis/universalis, showed higher clonality and more expanded CD8+ clones than normal scalp, suggesting antigenic drive. Unlike mouse skin, where gammadelta T cells dominate, normal human skin contains resident alphabeta T cells that get sequenced too, which complicates analysis of the scalp TCR repertoire. Shared TCR sequences between patients were less evident than in mice, which may be partly attributable to HLA diversity in the patient population.

This receptor chain uses TRBV30 and TRBJ1-3, with no reliable assignment of the D segment. This receptor was identified in a human donor with alopecia areata. The sample in question was CD8+ T cells sorted from blood, obtained at week 0. The CDR3: CAWSVGSAGNTIYF. The DNA sequence is TGTGCCTGGAGTGTGGGGTCTGCCGGAAACACCATATATTTT.